Listed below are T cell receptor beta chains from one sample, sequenced in a study of breast tumors, draining lymph nodes, adjacent tissues. TCRdb recomputed calls from the multiplex PCR reads with MiXCR, one row per CDR3 protein. The repertoire holds around 100,000 distinct CDR3 sequences, around 21% seen once, with 1% to 1.5% in the top ten. The sample was axillary lymph node tissue. Receptor source: a female donor with breast cancer. Some clones in this sample may be carry-over from other donors' samples. Both conserved end residues are part of each CDR3. D genes are given only for firm matches. Clone size is stated in some rows and not others, as once, few, many or a class when expanded.

length: 13; V: TRBV9; J: TRBJ2-5; size: many; D: NA; DNA: TGTGCCAGCGGTGGATGGCAGCAATCAACCCAGTACTTC; CDR3: CASGGWQQSTQYF
length: 15; V: TRBV4-2; J: TRBJ2-3; size: NA; D: NA; DNA: TGTGCCAGCAGCCAAGGGATTCCTCGCACAGATACGCAGTATTTT; CDR3: CASSQGIPRTDTQYF
length: 14; V: TRBV6-5; J: TRBJ2-1; size: many; D: TRBD1; DNA: TGTGCCAGCAGCCCCGGACAGGGCTCCAATGAGCAGTTCTTC; CDR3: CASSPGQGSNEQFF
length: 13; V: TRBV7-3; J: TRBJ2-3; size: many; D: NA; DNA: TGTGCCAGCAGTAATCCGGGCACAGATACGCAGTATTTT; CDR3: CASSNPGTDTQYF
length: 16; V: TRBV3-1; J: TRBJ2-5; size: many; D: TRBD2; DNA: TGTGCCAGCAGCCAAGTTCGGACTAGCCGTCAAGAGACCCAGTACTTC; CDR3: CASSQVRTSRQETQYF
length: 16; V: TRBV11-2; J: TRBJ1-4; size: few; D: NA; DNA: TGTGCCAGCAGCCCGGGGGGGGGCACGGCCGATGAAAAACTGTTTTTT; CDR3: CASSPGGGTADEKLFF
length: 13; V: TRBV12-5; J: TRBJ2-2; size: many; D: TRBD1; DNA: TGTGCTAGTGGACAGGGGTACACCGGGGAGCTGTTTTTT; CDR3: CASGQGYTGELFF
length: 14; V: TRBV11-1; J: TRBJ2-5; size: many; D: TRBD1; DNA: TGTGCCAGCAGCGCCACAGGGGGCCAAGAGACCCAGTACTTC; CDR3: CASSATGGQETQYF
length: 14; V: TRBV29-1; J: TRBJ1-2; size: NA; D: NA; DNA: TGCAGCGTTGAAGATCGGGATAGCAACTATGACTACACCTTC; CDR3: CSVEDRDSNYDYTF
length: 15; V: TRBV6-5; J: TRBJ2-7; size: many; D: NA; DNA: TGTGCCAGCAGTCCCACGTACATGGCTCGGGGGGAGCAGTACTTC; CDR3: CASSPTYMARGEQYF
length: 14; V: TRBV5-8; J: TRBJ2-7; size: many; D: NA; DNA: TGTGCCAGCAGCTTGGAACCGGTCTCCTACGAGCAGTACTTC; CDR3: CASSLEPVSYEQYF
length: 13; V: TRBV2; J: TRBJ2-2; size: many; D: NA; DNA: TGTGCCAGCAGTGACAGGGAAGCCGGGGAGCTGTTTTTT; CDR3: CASSDREAGELFF
length: 13; V: TRBV3-1; J: TRBJ2-1; size: NA; D: TRBD2; DNA: TGTGCCAGCAGCCCCCACGGGGGGGGAGGGCAGTTCTTC; CDR3: CASSPHGGGGQFF
length: 15; V: TRBV20-1; J: TRBJ1-2; size: NA; D: NA; DNA: TGCAGTGCCCACTCCCTGGATAGGGGCGGCTATGGCTACACCTTC; CDR3: CSAHSLDRGGYGYTF
length: 14; V: TRBV10-3; J: TRBJ2-7; size: many; D: TRBD1; DNA: TGTGCCATCAGTGATTCCGGGACAGTCTACGAGCAGTACTTC; CDR3: CAISDSGTVYEQYF
length: 16; V: TRBV5-5; J: TRBJ2-5; size: many; D: TRBD1; DNA: TGTGCCAGCAGCTCCAACAGGGGACAACTCCAAGAGACCCAGTACTTC; CDR3: CASSSNRGQLQETQYF
length: 12; V: TRBV10-3; J: TRBJ2-5; size: many; D: NA; DNA: TGTGCCATCAGTGAAGGAGAAGAGACCCAGTACTTC; CDR3: CAISEGEETQYF
length: 13; V: TRBV15; J: TRBJ2-1; size: many; D: NA; DNA: TGTGCCACCAGGTCCATTTCCTACAATGAGCAGTTCTTC; CDR3: CATRSISYNEQFF